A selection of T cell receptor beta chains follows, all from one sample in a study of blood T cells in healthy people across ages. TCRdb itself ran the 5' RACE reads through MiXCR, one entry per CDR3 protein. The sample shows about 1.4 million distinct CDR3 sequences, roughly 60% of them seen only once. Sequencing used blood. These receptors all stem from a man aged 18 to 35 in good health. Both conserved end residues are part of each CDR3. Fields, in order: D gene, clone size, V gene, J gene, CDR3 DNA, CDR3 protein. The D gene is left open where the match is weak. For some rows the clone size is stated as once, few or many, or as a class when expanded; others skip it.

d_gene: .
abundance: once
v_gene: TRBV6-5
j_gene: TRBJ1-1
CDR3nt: TGTGCCAGCAGTTACCCGGGGGGGGGAGACACTGAAGCTTTCTTT
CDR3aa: CASSYPGGGDTEAFF

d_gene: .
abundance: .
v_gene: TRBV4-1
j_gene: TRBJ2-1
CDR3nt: TGCGCCAACAGCCAAGAACCCGGGTCCTACAATGGGCAGTTCTTC
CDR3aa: CANSQEPGSYNGQFF

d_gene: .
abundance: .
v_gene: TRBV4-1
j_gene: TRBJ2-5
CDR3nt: TGCGCCAGCAGCCATGAAACGCTAAGTACCCAGTACTTC
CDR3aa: CASSHETLSTQYF

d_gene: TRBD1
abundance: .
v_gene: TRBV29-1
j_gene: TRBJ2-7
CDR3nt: TGCAGCGTTACAAATCTGCCTGGACAGGGGGCTAACGAGCAGTACTTC
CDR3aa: CSVTNLPGQGANEQYF

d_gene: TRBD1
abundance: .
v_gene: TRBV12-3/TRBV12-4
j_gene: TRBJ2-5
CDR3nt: TGTGCCAGCAGACCGAGACAGGGTAAAGAGACCCAGTACTTC
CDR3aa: CASRPRQGKETQYF

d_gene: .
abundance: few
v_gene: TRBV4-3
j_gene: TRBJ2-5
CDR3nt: TGCGCCAGCAGCCAAGATTCGGGACGAGCCGGGACAAAAGAGACCCAGTACTTC
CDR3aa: CASSQDSGRAGTKETQYF

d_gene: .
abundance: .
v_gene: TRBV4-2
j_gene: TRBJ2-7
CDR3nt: TGTGCCAGCAGCCTCCGGGGCAACTCCTACGAGCAGTACTTC
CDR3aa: CASSLRGNSYEQYF

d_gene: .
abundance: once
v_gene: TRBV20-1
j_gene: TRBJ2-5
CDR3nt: TGCAGTGCTAGAGAGCTAGTGGGGGAAGAGACCCAGTACTTC
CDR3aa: CSARELVGEETQYF

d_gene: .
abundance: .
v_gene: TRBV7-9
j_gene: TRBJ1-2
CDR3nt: TGTGCCAGCAGCACCGGGGCGGGGTTTACCGATGGCTACACCTTC
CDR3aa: CASSTGAGFTDGYTF

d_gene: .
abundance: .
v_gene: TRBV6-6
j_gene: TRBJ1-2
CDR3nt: TGTGCCAGCAGTAGGGGAGGGGACGGTGGCTACACCTTC
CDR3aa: CASSRGGDGGYTF

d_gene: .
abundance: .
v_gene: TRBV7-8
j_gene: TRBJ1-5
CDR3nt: TGTGCCAGCAGCTTATATCGGAGCAATCAGCCCCAGCATTTT
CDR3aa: CASSLYRSNQPQHF

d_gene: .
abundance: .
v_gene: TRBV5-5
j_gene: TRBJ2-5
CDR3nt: TGTGCCAGCAGCTGGATGGTGGGGGTTCAAGAGACCCAGTACTTC
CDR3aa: CASSWMVGVQETQYF

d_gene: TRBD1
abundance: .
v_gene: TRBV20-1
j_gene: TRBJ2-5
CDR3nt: TGCAGTGCCAGGACAGGGAACGTGGAGACCCAGTACTTC
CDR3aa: CSARTGNVETQYF

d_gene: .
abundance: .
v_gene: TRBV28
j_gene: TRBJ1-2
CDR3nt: TGTGCCAGCAGTTTAAGGGTGGCCGGTGATAGTGATGGCTACACCTTC
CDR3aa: CASSLRVAGDSDGYTF

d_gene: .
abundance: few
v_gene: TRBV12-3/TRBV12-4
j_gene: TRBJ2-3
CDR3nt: TGTGCCAGCAGTCTTGGCCCGGGTAGGGATACGCAGTATTTT
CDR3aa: CASSLGPGRDTQYF

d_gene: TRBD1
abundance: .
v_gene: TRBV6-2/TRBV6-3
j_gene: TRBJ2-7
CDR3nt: TGTGCCAGCATCCGGACAGGGAGCTCCTACGAGCAGTACTTC
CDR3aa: CASIRTGSSYEQYF

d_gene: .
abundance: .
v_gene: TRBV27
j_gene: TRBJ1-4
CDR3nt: TGTGCCAGCAGTTTATCTGGACAGGAAAAACTGTTTTTT
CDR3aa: CASSLSGQEKLFF

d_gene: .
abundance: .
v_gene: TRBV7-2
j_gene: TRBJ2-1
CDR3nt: TGTGCCAGCAGCCCAGATTATGGTGTCAATGAGCAGTTCTTC
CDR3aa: CASSPDYGVNEQFF

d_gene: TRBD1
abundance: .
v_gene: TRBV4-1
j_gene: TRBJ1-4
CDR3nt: TGCGCCAGCAGCCCGAGGGACAGGGGCGATGAAAAACTGTTTTTT
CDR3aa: CASSPRDRGDEKLFF

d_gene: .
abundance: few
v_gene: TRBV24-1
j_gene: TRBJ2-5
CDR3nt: TGTGCCACCAGTGATTCCCGGACCAAAGAGACCCAGTACTTC
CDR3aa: CATSDSRTKETQYF

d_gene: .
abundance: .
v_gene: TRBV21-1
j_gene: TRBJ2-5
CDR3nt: TGTGCCAGCAGCACCCAAAAAGAAACCGACAGGGCTGGAACTGGGGAGCAGTACTTC
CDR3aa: CASSTQKETDRAGTGEQYF

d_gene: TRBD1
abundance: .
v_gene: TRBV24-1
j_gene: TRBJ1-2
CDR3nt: TGTGCCACCAGTGCCCGGACAGGGAAGGGTGACTATGGCTACACCTTC
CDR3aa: CATSARTGKGDYGYTF

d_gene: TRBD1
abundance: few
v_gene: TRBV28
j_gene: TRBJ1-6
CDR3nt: TGTGCCAGTACAGGGGATTCACCCCTCCACTTT
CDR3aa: CASTGDSPLHF

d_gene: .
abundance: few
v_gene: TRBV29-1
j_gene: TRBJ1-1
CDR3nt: TGCAGCGTGGGATACCGGGTAGGGCAGGGCACTGAAGCTTTCTTT
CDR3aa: CSVGYRVGQGTEAFF

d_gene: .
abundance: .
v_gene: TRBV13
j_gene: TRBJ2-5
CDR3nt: TGTGCCAGCAGCGGAGGCCCTGAAGAGACCCAGTACTTC
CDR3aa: CASSGGPEETQYF

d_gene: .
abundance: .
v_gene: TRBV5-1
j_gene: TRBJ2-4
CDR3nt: TGCGCCAGCAGCTTGGGAGGTAATCAGCAGTACTTC
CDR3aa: CASSLGGNQQYF

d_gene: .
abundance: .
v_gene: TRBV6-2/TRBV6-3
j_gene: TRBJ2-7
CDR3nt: TGTGCCAGCAGCTATGGACGGAACTACGAGCAGTACTTC
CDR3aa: CASSYGRNYEQYF

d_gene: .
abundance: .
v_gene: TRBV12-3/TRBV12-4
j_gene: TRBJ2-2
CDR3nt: TGTGCCAGCAGTTTTATAGGGGACACCGGGGAGCTGTTTTTT
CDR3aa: CASSFIGDTGELFF

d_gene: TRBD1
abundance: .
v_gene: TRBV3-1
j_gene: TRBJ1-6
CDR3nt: TGTGCCAGCAGCGCCAGGGCCCAGGGGGGGGAACCCCTCCACTTT
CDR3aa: CASSARAQGGEPLHF

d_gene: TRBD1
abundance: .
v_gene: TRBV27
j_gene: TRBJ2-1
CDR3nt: TGTGCCAGCAGTTGGGCCGGTGACAGGGGGCTCTCCTACAATGAGCAGTTCTTC
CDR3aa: CASSWAGDRGLSYNEQFF

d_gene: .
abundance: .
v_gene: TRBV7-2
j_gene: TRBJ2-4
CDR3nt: TGTGCCAGCAGTTCTCGGACACTCATAAACATTCAGTACTTC
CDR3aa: CASSSRTLINIQYF

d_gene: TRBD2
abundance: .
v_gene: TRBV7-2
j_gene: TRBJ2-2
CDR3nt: TGTGCCAGCAGCTTAGACGGTAGCGGGGGTTACACCGGGGAGCTGTTTTTT
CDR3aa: CASSLDGSGGYTGELFF

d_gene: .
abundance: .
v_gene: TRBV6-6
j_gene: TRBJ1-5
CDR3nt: TGTGCCAGCAGTTACCGGGACGGAGATCAGCCCCAGCATTTT
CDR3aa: CASSYRDGDQPQHF

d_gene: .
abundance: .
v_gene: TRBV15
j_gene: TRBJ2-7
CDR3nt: TGCGCCACCAGCAGAGTTAGACTAGACGAGCAGTACTTC
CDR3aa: CATSRVRLDEQYF

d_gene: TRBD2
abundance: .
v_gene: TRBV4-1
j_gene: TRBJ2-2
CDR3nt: TGCGCCAGCAGCCTTCAAGCTCTAGCGGGCAACACCGGGGAGCTGTTTTTT
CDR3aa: CASSLQALAGNTGELFF

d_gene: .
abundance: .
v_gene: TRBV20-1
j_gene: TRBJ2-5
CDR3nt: TGCAGTGCTAGGAAGGCAGGGACGGAGACCCAGTACTTC
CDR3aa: CSARKAGTETQYF